This TCR beta chain was recovered during a study of T cell responses to AZD1222 COVID-19 vaccine (dated by TCRdb to the early 2020s). Regarding the research as a whole: TCR sequencing covered 230 or so trial participants: around 210 given two doses of AZD1222 and some 25 given two doses of MenACWY control vaccine. Enrollment into the trials was organized by age into subgroups of 18-55, 56-69 and 70-plus years, and those subgroups contained roughly 150, 30 and 60 TCR-sequenced participants, respectively. What the work shows at the level of the full study, not this receptor alone: Participants were mostly white British and included more females than males, and it was suggested by the authors that clonal diversity may have been underestimated. Conclusions about previously exposed vaccinees are limited, since just 5 or 6 AZD1222 recipients were seropositive for SARS-CoV-2 at baseline. Epitopes outside the regions mutated in the B.1.351 and B.1.1.7 variants were reportedly recognized by nearly half of the unique spike-specific TCRs. Because no day 14 peak-response samples were available, the repertoires could be characterized only after the peak T cell response. The whole spike protein was spanned by vaccine-associated CD4 TCRs, and dominant responses were seen in regions 160-218 and 743-854. The 56-69-year group was small, and its depth increase did not reach significance, likely because of low power. A significant rise in spike-specific TCR breadth and depth was observed after two AZD1222 doses relative to day 0 and relative to MenACWY recipients.

The CDR3 regions of human TCRbeta chains were analyzed by immunosequencing. For the original study's pipeline: Repertoire TCRs were checked for matches against a reference library of SARS-CoV-2-specific TCRs that had been generated using the MIRA antigen-specificity platform. Breadth meant the fraction of unique TCRs that were SARS-CoV-2-associated, whereas depth meant the fraction of total T cells that were SARS-CoV-2-associated. Using the MIRA data, every spike-specific TCR was mapped to the spike region that the TCR reacted to and assigned to either a CD4 or a CD8 class. Log10-transformed breadth and depth values were compared by one-way ANOVA with Sidak's multiple comparisons tests. The clones in this table, taken by TCRdb from immuneACCESS, are in-frame only. Not every clone is retained; where verified, under half of the shortfall comes from an unresolved V gene, and the cause of the rest is unknown. For V, J and clone size, that table is used; D and trimming come from the DNA. This sample gives approximately 88,000 clones in total; 85% to 90% of them show up just once. The ten largest clones capture 5% of the sample.

The cysteine opens and the phenylalanine closes a CDR3 of 13 amino acids. Left in the record is the CDR3 DNA by itself, 39 bases read in frame from the first base. CDR1 and CDR2 (MNHEY, SVGAGI) derive from the germline V gene. V is shortened by 7 bases, J by 0 bases, and the region joining them spans 7 bases. Explained via the paper, the time point label denotes: about 28 days (+/-7) after the second vaccine dose. AZD1222 recipients given second doses at about 4 weeks or at about 12 weeks were pooled, since spike-specific TCR depth and breadth were not found to differ between the two schedules. The vaccinee samples were drawn from two UK trials, COV001 and COV002, one of which was a single-blind randomized controlled phase 2/3 trial testing AZD1222 (ChAdOx1 nCoV-19) in healthy adults. For TCRbeta chain sequencing, PBMC samples from trial participants were taken at day 0 and at day 28 after the second dose.

This clone came up once. Which antigen it targets is not known. Nothing much larger sits one base from this clone, and base qualities are not available. This TCR was recovered from an adult who received the AZD1222 COVID-19 vaccine. The sample here was peripheral blood, taken 28 days after the second AZD1222 dose. In this chain, TRBV6-5 is recombined with TRBJ1-3; the D gene is possibly TRBD1, with 5 bases matching. The DNA sequence reads TGTGCCAGCACGGGGGACTCTGGAAACACCATATATTTT. Its protein reads: CASTGDSGNTIYF.